The 19 T cell receptor beta chains reported below all come from one sample, sequenced in a study of blood T cells in healthy people across ages. Then a second PCR, running about 7 to 11 cycles, was carried out with a sample-barcoded 5' primer and a J-beta primer mix. TCRdb ran MiXCR on the 5' RACE reads and lists one entry per CDR3 protein. The data contain about 680,000 distinct CDR3 sequences, 45% to 50% of them singletons. Sequenced: blood. The receptors derive from a woman aged 55 to 70 in good health.

This sequence joins TRBV24-1 and TRBJ2-5; 8 nucleotides align to TRBD2. V dropped 4 bases and J dropped 1; count of bases not matched to a gene: 7. The CDR3 has 16 residues. Looked up from germline, CDR1 is KGHDR and CDR2 is SFDVKD. The CDR3 protein is CATSEPLGRVQETQYF. DNA for the CDR3: TGTGCCACCAGTGAGCCCCTCGGGAGGGTCCAAGAGACCCAGTACTTC.

The chain is built from TRBV18 and TRBJ1-2, with D hard to call. The CDR3 has 15 residues. V was pared by 6 bases and J by 4 bases, with 18 bases between. The germline gives CDR1 KGHSH, CDR2 LQKENI. Written as DNA, the CDR3 is TGTGCCAGCTCTCTTAGACAAGAAAGGGTCTATGGCTACACCTTC. It specifies CASSLRQERVYGYTF.

J is TRBJ2-2 and V is TRBV9; D gene uncertain. Germline V gives CDR1 SGDLS, CDR2 YYNGEE. V dropped 5 bases and J dropped 6 bases, with 11 bases sitting between them. The CDR3 spans 13 residues. CDR3 coding DNA: TGTGCCAGCAGTCGAAGACGGTCCGGGGAGCTGTTTTTT. This translates into CASSRRRSGELFF.

The chain recombines TRBV29-1 with TRBJ2-1, with 10 bases aligning to TRBD1. Per germline, CDR1 SQVTM and CDR2 ANQGSEA. The CDR3 totals 16 residues. CDR3 sequence: CSAHSPGTGDYNEQFF. DNA of the CDR3: TGCAGTGCACACTCCCCCGGGACAGGGGACTACAATGAGCAGTTCTTC.

This clonotype was seen a few times. The chain couples TRBV6-6 to TRBJ2-7; D is ambiguous. Trimming pared 5 bases from V and 6 bases from J, leaving 14 bases between. Germline V CDR1 and CDR2: MNHNY, SVGAGI (reference sequence). The CDR3 is made up of 13 amino acids. In nucleotides, the CDR3 is TGTGCCAGCAGTGGTGATGCGATCGGCGAGCAGTACTTC. Translated: CASSGDAIGEQYF.

The chain couples TRBV5-4 to TRBJ2-5; the match to TRBD1 covers 8 bases. The CDR3 covers 18 residues. CDR1 is SGHNT, CDR2 YYREEE, per germline (reference sequence). Trimming at V came to 4 bases and at J to 11 bases, leaving 25 bases not matched to a gene. CDR3 sequence: CASSTMRTGQRIYNEQYF. The CDR3, as DNA: TGTGCCAGCAGCACCATGCGGACAGGGCAAAGGATCTACAATGAGCAGTACTTC.

As for this clonotype: One end of the junction varies from germline; a read error may be responsible. The V gene is TRBV7-8, the J gene TRBJ1-6; D uncertain. CDR3 length: 13 residues. Per germline, CDR1 SGHVS and CDR2 FQNEAQ. As DNA, the CDR3 is TGTGCCTGCAGCCTAAGTAGAGATTCACCCCTCCACTTT. Encoded protein: CACSLSRDSPLHF.

CDR3 loop: CSASWGATDTQYF. Written as DNA, the CDR3 is TGCAGTGCAAGTTGGGGGGCCACAGATACGCAGTATTTT. The V gene is TRBV20-1, the J gene TRBJ2-3, with D perhaps given as TRBD1 or TRBD2 (6 bases each). Looked up from germline, CDR1 is DFQATT and CDR2 is SNEGSKA (reference sequence). V lost 6 bases, J lost 2 bases, and 12 bases lay in between. CDR3 length: 13 amino acids.

The chain employs TRBV12-3 or TRBV12-4 and TRBJ2-3, with 9 nucleotides matching TRBD2. Unmatched junction bases numbered 4, after V lost 5 bases and J lost 4 bases. CDR3 length: 14 amino acids. Here the CDR3 reads CASSDSGRADTQYF. CDR3 DNA sequence: TGTGCCAGCAGTGATAGCGGGAGAGCAGATACGCAGTATTTT.

This clonotype was detected only once. The V call is TRBV28, the J call TRBJ2-1, with D maybe TRBD2 (5 bases). The CDR3 consists of 19 residues. The germline V and J ends were trimmed by 6 bases and 5 bases, with 29 bases remaining between them. Germline V gene sequence: CDR1 MDHEN, CDR2 SYDVKM. DNA of the CDR3: TGTGCCAGCAGCACCACTAGGACGGATTACTCAACGCAAGACAATGAGCAGTTCTTC. Its translation is CASSTTRTDYSTQDNEQFF.

As for this clonotype: This may be a read error, as it is one base from a much larger clone. CDR3 sequence reads: CASSGGGLSYEQFF. The DNA for the CDR3 is TGTGCCAGCAGTGGAGGAGGCCTCTCCTACGAGCAGTTCTTC. This chain uses TRBV6-6 with TRBJ2-1, with D tentatively TRBD2 (5 bases). The germline gives CDR1 MNHNY, CDR2 SVGAGI (reference sequence). The CDR3 spans 14 residues. Deletions cut 5 bases from V and 10 bases from J, with 18 bases between.

This rearrangement joins TRBV10-3 to TRBJ2-5, with TRBD1 matching 8 bases. V gave up 8 bases and J gave up 2 bases; unmatched junction bases: 4. CDR1 and CDR2 (germline): ENHRY, SYGVKD. This CDR3 is built from 13 residues. CDR3 coding DNA: TGTGCCATCGCCCGACAGGGGCAAGAGACCCAGTACTTC. Its translation is CAIARQGQETQYF.

The table lists this clonotype with a few counts. This sequence joins TRBV7-9 and TRBJ2-7; 8 positions match TRBD1. The germline CDR1 and CDR2 sequences are SEHNR and FQNEAQ (reference sequence). The CDR3 sequence is 14 residues long. V lost 2 bases and J lost 6; bases outside the gene matches: 6. Written as DNA, the CDR3 is TGTGCCAGCAGCTTACAGGGGGCGAAATCCGAGCAGTACTTC. It translates to CASSLQGAKSEQYF.

The rearrangement links TRBV30 to TRBJ2-4; D is perhaps TRBD1 (5 bases). The DNA end is more similar to TRBJ2-7, so the J call may be wrong. CDR1 GTSNPN and CDR2 SVGIG come from the germline V gene (reference sequence). This CDR3 spans 15 amino acids. This CDR3 is CAWSVQALGLSEQYF. In nucleotides, the CDR3 is TGTGCCTGGAGTGTACAGGCTCTAGGTCTGAGCGAGCAGTACTTC.

This clonotype showed up just once. This chain joins TRBV10-3 and TRBJ2-7, with 8 bases matching TRBD1. V shed 10 bases and J 0 bases; nucleotides not matched to a gene: 8. CDR3 length equals 14 residues. Germline loops: CDR1 ENHRY, CDR2 SYGVKD. DNA for the CDR3: TGTGCCACCAAGCAGGGGGCTTCCTCCTACGAGCAGTACTTC. This sequence encodes CATKQGASSYEQYF.

The chain joins TRBV7-3 to TRBJ2-3, with D perhaps TRBD2 (5 bases). The germline V and J ends were trimmed by 5 bases and 2 bases, with 11 bases remaining between them. The CDR3 has 14 residues. CDR1 is SGHTA, CDR2 FQGTGA, per germline. The CDR3 DNA reads as TGTGCCAGCAGCCGGGGAGTGGTCACAGATACGCAGTATTTT. This gives the protein CASSRGVVTDTQYF.

This clonotype has only a few counts. V is TRBV3-1 and J is TRBJ1-2; no reliable D call. Trimming took 4 bases from V and 8 from J, leaving 14 bases between them. Germline values: CDR1 LGHDT, CDR2 YNNKEL (reference sequence). CDR3 length: 13 amino acids. The CDR3 nucleotides read TGTGCCAGCAGCCCAAGGGAAACGGGAGGCTACACCTTC. Translated, it gives CASSPRETGGYTF.

CDR3 residues: CASSEQGRHTEAFF. The CDR3 region has the DNA TGTGCCAGCAGCGAACAGGGGAGACACACTGAAGCTTTCTTT. The chain couples TRBV7-2 to TRBJ1-1; TRBD1 matches 7 bases. Trimming took 5 bases from V and 3 from J; bases not matched to a gene: 6. Germline CDR1 SGHTA, CDR2 FQGNSA. There are 14 residues in the CDR3. Variable domain in full (rest from reference TRBV7-2 and TRBJ1-1): GAGVSQSPSNKVTEKGKDVELRCDPISGHTALYWYRQSLGQGLEFLIYFQGNSAPDKSGLPSDRFSAERTGGSVSTLTIQRTQQEDSAVYLCASSEQGRHTEAFFGQGTRLTVV.

The chain carries TRBV6-5 and TRBJ2-5; D may correspond to TRBD1 or TRBD2 (5 bases each). Germline CDR1 reads MNHEY; CDR2 reads SVGAGI. V was shortened by 5 bases and J by 11 bases, with 12 bases between the two germline ends. This CDR3 is 11 amino acids long. The CDR3 bases are TGTGCCAGCAGTGGCCGGGACCAGCAGTACTTC. Translated: CASSGRDQQYF.